This entry lists 27 T cell receptor beta chains sequenced from one sample in a study of blood T cell repertoires in COVID-19. Method: immunoSEQ multiplex PCR; TCRdb's copy keeps in-frame clones and lacks some. The table shows 100,000 to 110,000 clones, with about 84% occurring only once. Sequenced input: peripheral blood. Receptors originate from a human donor in a cohort sampled during active COVID-19.

V and J are TRBV12-5 and TRBJ2-2, with TRBD2 identical over 7 bases. V lost 2 bases and J lost 5; bases outside the gene matches: 8. The CDR3 is 16 amino acids. Germline CDR1 is LGHNT and CDR2 is FRNRAP. The CDR3: CASGLYGGGPTGELFF. In DNA form, the CDR3 reads TGTGCTAGTGGTTTGTATGGGGGAGGGCCTACCGGGGAGCTGTTTTTT.

This chain joins TRBV3-1 (or the pseudogene TRBV3-2) and TRBJ2-3, with TRBD2 as a possible D gene (5 bases). The CDR3 runs to 14 residues. The germline CDR1 and CDR2 sequences are LGHDT and YNNKEL (reference sequence). The V end lost 5 bases, the J end lost 1 base, and 10 bases lay between the germline ends. The CDR3 DNA is TGTGCCAGCAGCGGACTGACCCGCACAGATACGCAGTATTTT. This codes for CASSGLTRTDTQYF.

In nucleotides, the CDR3 is TGTGCCAGCAGTCTCCCCGAACAGGGCCGTTCCACTGAAGCTTTCTTT. Encoded protein: CASSLPEQGRSTEAFF. The chain uses TRBV6-2 or TRBV6-3 and TRBJ1-1, with a possible D match to TRBD1 (6 bases). CDR1 and CDR2 from the germline V gene are MNHEY and SVGEGT. There are 16 residues in the CDR3. Trimming took off 5 bases at V and 4 bases at J, with 20 bases between the two ends.

This clone was observed a few times. The gene calls are TRBV7-2 and TRBJ2-3; 7 bases agree with TRBD1. V lost 7 bases to trimming and J lost 2 bases; unmatched junction nucleotides: 9. Germline values: CDR1 SGHTA, CDR2 FQGNSA. The CDR3 length is 15 residues. CDR3 bases: TGTGCCAGCACCCTAGTGGGACAGCCCACAGATACGCAGTATTTT. Its translation: CASTLVGQPTDTQYF.

This clone was observed once. The V gene is TRBV29-1, the J gene TRBJ1-2; 8 bases map to TRBD1. The CDR3 runs to 16 residues. Germline CDR1 SQVTM, CDR2 ANQGSEA. Germline trimming cut 1 base from V and 4 bases from J; bases unmatched to any gene: 11. In DNA form, the CDR3 reads TGCAGCGTTGAAGGCGAACTGACAGGGGTCCGCTATGGCTACACCTTC. Protein sequence: CSVEGELTGVRYGYTF.

The V call is TRBV3-1 (or the pseudogene TRBV3-2), the J call TRBJ2-1; 9 bases fit TRBD2. The germline gives CDR1 LGHDT, CDR2 YNNKEL (reference sequence). With V trimmed by 1 base and J by 4 bases, 2 bases remained unmatched. CDR3 length: 15 amino acids. CDR3 loop: CASSQGTSEYNEQFF. CDR3 coding DNA: TGTGCCAGCAGCCAAGGGACTAGCGAGTACAATGAGCAGTTCTTC.

V gene TRBV5-4 combines with J gene TRBJ2-7, with 10 bases matching TRBD2. Germline CDR1 SGHNT, CDR2 YYREEE (reference sequence). There are 15 residues in the CDR3. Germline trimming cut 2 bases from V and 2 bases from J; bases unmatched to any gene: 4. The CDR3 region has the DNA TGTGCCAGCAGCTTAGGACTAGCGGTGGCCTACGAGCAGTACTTC. It translates to CASSLGLAVAYEQYF.

The genes are TRBV18 and TRBJ1-3; 7 bases match TRBD1. V shed 4 bases, J shed 2 bases, and the junction held 5 bases outside the gene matches. The CDR3 is made up of 15 amino acids. Germline V gene lookup returns CDR1 KGHSH and CDR2 LQKENI. DNA for the CDR3: TGTGCCAGCTCACTCGACAGGGACACTGGAAACACCATATATTTT. Residues: CASSLDRDTGNTIYF.

V gene TRBV10-2 combines with J gene TRBJ1-1; perhaps TRBD1 as D (6 bases). The germline gives CDR1 WSHSY, CDR2 SAAADI. CDR3 size: 13 residues. The ends were cut back, 5 bases at V and 1 base at J, with 8 bases in the middle. Here the CDR3 DNA reads TGCGCCAGCAGTCAGACAGGGAACACTGAAGCTTTCTTT. Translated: CASSQTGNTEAFF.

CDR3 sequence: CASFPAETYTGELFF. In DNA, the CDR3 is TGTGCCAGCTTCCCGGCGGAGACTTACACCGGGGAGCTGTTTTTT. The V call is TRBV5-4, the J call TRBJ2-2; no clear D gene. The V and J ends lost 7 bases and 3 bases respectively, with 16 bases between them. Germline lookup yields CDR1 SGHNT and CDR2 YYREEE (reference sequence). This CDR3 is built from 15 residues.

In nucleotides, the CDR3 is TGTGCCAGCAGCCCCAGGACAGGGGGCGCGTATGGCTACACCTTC. Translating gives CASSPRTGGAYGYTF. The V call is TRBV7-2, the J call TRBJ1-2, with 11 bases aligning to TRBD1. CDR1 and CDR2 from the germline V gene are SGHTA and FQGNSA. The CDR3 sequence is 15 residues long. With V trimmed by 5 bases and J by 5 bases, 7 bases remained unmatched.

The chain combines TRBV10-3 with TRBJ2-3; D is perhaps TRBD2 (6 bases). Trimming pared 2 bases from V and 0 bases from J, leaving 18 bases between. This CDR3 has 18 residues. CDR1 is ENHRY, CDR2 SYGVKD, per germline. CDR3 sequence: CAISEVGRRGSSTDTQYF. The DNA of the CDR3 is TGTGCCATCAGTGAGGTCGGTCGGCGGGGATCAAGCACAGATACGCAGTATTTT.

The chain combines TRBV12-3 or TRBV12-4 with TRBJ1-1, with 7 bases identical to TRBD1. The CDR3 extends over 12 amino acids. V dropped 5 bases and J dropped 7; count of bases not matched to a gene: 4. The chain's CDR3 is CASSRDSFEAFF. The CDR3 region has the DNA TGTGCCAGCAGTCGGGACAGCTTTGAAGCTTTCTTT.

Regarding this clone: The sample contains more than one DNA sequence encoding this CDR3. The rearrangement uses TRBV5-4 and TRBJ1-5; D call uncertain. Trimming cost V 2 bases and J 2 bases, with 5 bases left between them. The germline gives CDR1 SGHNT, CDR2 YYREEE (reference sequence). The CDR3 consists of 13 residues. The CDR3 coding sequence is TGTGCCAGCAGCTTCGGGGGCAATCAGCCCCAGCATTTT. It yields the protein CASSFGGNQPQHF.

The DNA of the CDR3 is TGTGCCAGCAGCCACCAGGGGGGAGGACTAGCGGGACCCTACGAGCAGTACTTC. Encoded protein: CASSHQGGGLAGPYEQYF. The rearrangement uses TRBV3-1 (or the pseudogene TRBV3-2) and TRBJ2-7; 12 nucleotides agree with TRBD2. This CDR3 spans 18 amino acids. CDR1 is LGHDT and CDR2 is YNNKEL in the germline V gene (reference sequence). The junction had 11 bases not matched to a gene; V was cut back by 3 bases and J by 2 bases.

This clone has a handful of counts. This chain uses TRBV6-4 with TRBJ1-1, with D perhaps TRBD1 (6 bases). The V and J ends lost 6 bases and 0 bases respectively, with 14 bases between them. The CDR3 runs to 15 residues. Germline V CDR1 and CDR2: MRHNA, SNTAGT. In nucleotides, the CDR3 is TGTGCCAGCAGACCTACAGGGCTACTGAACACTGAAGCTTTCTTT. It codes for CASRPTGLLNTEAFF.

This clone was counted a single time. The J gene is TRBJ2-1, the V gene TRBV4-3; 10 bases line up with TRBD1. CDR1 and CDR2 from the germline V gene are LGHNA and YSLEER. Trimming took 0 bases from V and 5 from J; bases not matched to a gene: 4. The CDR3 consists of 16 residues. The CDR3 DNA follows: TGCGCCAGCAGCCAAGACGTGGGACAGGGGCACAATGAGCAGTTCTTC. It is translated as CASSQDVGQGHNEQFF.

This rearrangement joins TRBV19 to TRBJ2-1; possible D gene TRBD1, 6 bases. V was cut by 5 bases and J by 2 bases, with 16 bases left in between. The V gene's germline CDR1 is LNHDA and CDR2 SQIVND (reference sequence). CDR3 length: 16 residues. CDR3 protein: CASSAPLGATYNEQFF. The CDR3 DNA follows: TGTGCCAGTAGTGCCCCTCTGGGGGCCACCTACAATGAGCAGTTCTTC.

V gene TRBV5-5 combines with J gene TRBJ1-2, with D maybe TRBD1 (6 bases). The CDR3 has 14 residues. V lost 6 bases to trimming and J lost 0 bases, with 12 bases between them. Germline-derived CDR1 and CDR2 are SGHKS and YYEKEE (reference sequence). The CDR3 spells CASTNRDTNYGYTF. The CDR3 DNA sequence: TGTGCCAGCACTAACAGGGACACTAACTATGGCTACACCTTC. Full variable domain (rest looked up from reference TRBV5-5 and TRBJ1-2): DAGVTQSPTHLIKTRGQQVTLRCSPISGHKSVSWYQQVLGQGPQFIFQYYEKEERGRGNFPDRFSARQFPNYSSELNVNALLLGDSALYLCASTNRDTNYGYTFGSGTRLTVV.

The chain links TRBV4-3 to TRBJ1-5, with 10 bases matching TRBD1. Germline CDR1 LGHNA, CDR2 YSLEER. The CDR3 totals 14 residues. The ends lost 4 bases at V and 4 bases at J; junction bases unmatched: 1. CDR3 loop: CASSRDRGNQPQHF. The CDR3 DNA follows: TGCGCCAGCAGCCGGGACAGGGGTAATCAGCCCCAGCATTTT.

The V call is TRBV5-1, the J call TRBJ2-7; TRBD2 aligns across 7 bases. This CDR3 is built from 14 residues. The V and J ends lost 4 bases and 4 bases, in that order; junction bases with no gene match: 8. The V gene's germline CDR1 is SGHRS and CDR2 YFSETQ. The CDR3 nucleotides are TGCGCCAGCAGCAAGACTAGCATGAATTACGAGCAGTACTTC. This sequence encodes CASSKTSMNYEQYF.

In regard to this clone: Other DNA variants within this sample encode the same CDR3. This chain uses TRBV18 with TRBJ1-1, with D possibly TRBD1 on 5 matching bases. Trimming left V 6 bases short and J 0 bases short, with 14 bases between. There are 15 residues in the CDR3. Germline V CDR1 and CDR2: KGHSH, LQKENI. In nucleotides, the CDR3 is TGTGCCAGCTCGGAGGGGCTGGGGATGAACACTGAAGCTTTCTTT. Its translation: CASSEGLGMNTEAFF.

The chain couples TRBV29-1 to TRBJ2-7; 7 positions agree with TRBD1. CDR3 length: 13 amino acids. Trimming took 1 base from V and 2 from J; bases not matched to a gene: 2. Germline loops: CDR1 SQVTM, CDR2 ANQGSEA. The CDR3 DNA follows: TGCAGCGTTGAAGGGCAGGGGGCCTACGAGCAGTACTTC. Encoded protein: CSVEGQGAYEQYF.

This clone was seen more than once but under ten times. This sequence joins TRBV4-1 and TRBJ1-5, with TRBD1 matching over 7 bases. Germline-derived CDR1 and CDR2 are MGHRA and YSYEKL. J was trimmed by 1 base and V by 1 base; bases with no gene match: 1. CDR3 length equals 15 residues. CDR3 sequence: CASSQGDRSNQPQHF. DNA for the CDR3: TGCGCCAGCAGCCAAGGGGACAGAAGCAATCAGCCCCAGCATTTT.

The rearrangement links TRBV18 to TRBJ1-2; 7 nucleotides align to TRBD1. This CDR3 is built from 15 residues. The V gene end was trimmed by 1 base and the J gene end by 6 bases; junction bases not matched to a gene: 8. Germline CDR1 and CDR2: KGHSH and LQKENI. CDR3 nucleotide sequence: TGTGCCAGCTCACCACGGGTAGGGGGCGATAATGGCTACACCTTC. This encodes CASSPRVGGDNGYTF.

This clone was counted once. J is TRBJ2-1 and V is TRBV11-2; possibly TRBD2 for D (6 bases). Germline values: CDR1 SGHAT, CDR2 FQNNGV. The CDR3 sequence is 17 residues long. Trimming pared 4 bases from V and 0 bases from J, leaving 16 bases between. The DNA for the CDR3 is TGTGCCAGCAGCTCCCCGGGAGCGACAAGCTCCTACAATGAGCAGTTCTTC. This encodes CASSSPGATSSYNEQFF.

The chain combines TRBV2 with TRBJ2-3, with 8 bases fitting TRBD2. Per germline, CDR1 SNHLY and CDR2 FYNNEI. The CDR3 totals 15 residues. J lost 5 bases, V lost 8 bases, and 12 bases had no gene match. The CDR3 here is CASGSGTRVRDTQYF. The CDR3, as DNA: TGTGCCAGCGGATCCGGGACTAGGGTTCGAGATACGCAGTATTTT.